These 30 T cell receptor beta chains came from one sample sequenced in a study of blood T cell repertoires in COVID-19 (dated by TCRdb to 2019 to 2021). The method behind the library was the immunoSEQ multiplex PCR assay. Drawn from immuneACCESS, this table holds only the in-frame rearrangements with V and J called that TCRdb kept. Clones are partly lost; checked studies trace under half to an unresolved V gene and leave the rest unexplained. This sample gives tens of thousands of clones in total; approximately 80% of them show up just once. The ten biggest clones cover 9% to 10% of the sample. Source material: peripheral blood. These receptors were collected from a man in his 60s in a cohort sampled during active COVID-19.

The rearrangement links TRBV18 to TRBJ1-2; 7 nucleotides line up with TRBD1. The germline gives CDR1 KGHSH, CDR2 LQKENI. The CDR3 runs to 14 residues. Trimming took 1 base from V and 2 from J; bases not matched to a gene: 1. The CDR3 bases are TGTGCCAGCTCACCACTGGGACAGAACTATGGCTACACCTTC. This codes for CASSPLGQNYGYTF.

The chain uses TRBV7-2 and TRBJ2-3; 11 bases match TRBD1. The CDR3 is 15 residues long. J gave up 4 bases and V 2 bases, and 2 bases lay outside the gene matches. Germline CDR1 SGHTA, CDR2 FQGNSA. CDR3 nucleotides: TGTGCCAGCAGCTTATCGGGACAGGGGGCAGATACGCAGTATTTT. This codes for CASSLSGQGADTQYF.

CDR3 DNA: TGTGCCAGCAGCCAACAGGGAGCGGGAGGCGCAGATACGCAGTATTTT. It is translated as CASSQQGAGGADTQYF. V gene TRBV7-7 combines with J gene TRBJ2-3; 9 positions match TRBD2. This CDR3 comprises 16 residues. Germline trimming cut 5 bases from V and 4 bases from J; bases unmatched to any gene: 10. The germline V gene encodes CDR1 SSHAT and CDR2 FNYEAQ (reference sequence).

CDR3 region: CASRGQGGETQYF. The CDR3 bases are TGTGCCAGCCGGGGACAGGGAGGAGAGACCCAGTACTTC. This sequence joins TRBV6-5 and TRBJ2-5; TRBD1 aligns across 9 bases. The CDR3 is 13 amino acids. J lost 4 bases, V lost 8 bases, and 5 bases had no gene match. Germline V gene sequence: CDR1 MNHEY, CDR2 SVGAGI.

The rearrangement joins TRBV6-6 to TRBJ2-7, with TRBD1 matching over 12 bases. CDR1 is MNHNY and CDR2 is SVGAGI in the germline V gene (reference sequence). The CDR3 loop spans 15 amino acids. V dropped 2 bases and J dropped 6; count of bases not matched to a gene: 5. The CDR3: CASSYGGTGGAEQYF. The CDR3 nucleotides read TGTGCCAGCAGTTACGGGGGGACAGGGGGCGCCGAGCAGTACTTC.

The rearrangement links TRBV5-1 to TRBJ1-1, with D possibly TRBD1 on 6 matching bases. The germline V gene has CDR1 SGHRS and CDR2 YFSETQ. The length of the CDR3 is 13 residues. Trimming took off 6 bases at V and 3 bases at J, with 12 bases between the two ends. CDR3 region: CASIREGDTEAFF. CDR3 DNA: TGCGCCAGCATTCGGGAGGGGGACACTGAAGCTTTCTTT.

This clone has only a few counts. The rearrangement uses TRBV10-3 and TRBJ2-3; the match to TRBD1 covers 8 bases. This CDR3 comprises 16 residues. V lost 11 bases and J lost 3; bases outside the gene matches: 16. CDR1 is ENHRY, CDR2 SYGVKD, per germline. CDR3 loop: CASQGARDGGTDTQYF. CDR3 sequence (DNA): TGTGCCTCTCAGGGGGCACGGGACGGAGGAACAGATACGCAGTATTTT.

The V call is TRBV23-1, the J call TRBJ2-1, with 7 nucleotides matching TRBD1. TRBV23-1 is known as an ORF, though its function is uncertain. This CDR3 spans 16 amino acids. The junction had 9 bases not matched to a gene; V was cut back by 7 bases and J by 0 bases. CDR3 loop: CASTHPRGSSYNEQFF. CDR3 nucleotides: TGCGCCAGCACTCATCCCAGGGGGAGCTCCTACAATGAGCAGTTCTTC.

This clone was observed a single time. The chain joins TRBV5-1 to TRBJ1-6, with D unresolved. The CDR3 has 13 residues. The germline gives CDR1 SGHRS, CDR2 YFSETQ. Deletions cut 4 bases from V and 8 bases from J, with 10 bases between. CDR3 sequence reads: CASSEQQDSPLHF. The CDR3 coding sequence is TGCGCCAGCAGCGAACAGCAAGATTCACCCCTCCACTTT.

The CDR3 DNA reads as TGTGCCAGCGTATGGGGACAGGGCGGCGAGCAGTACTTC. This gives the protein CASVWGQGGEQYF. The chain has TRBV21-1 and TRBJ2-7; the table's D call, TRBD1, was not checked against the DNA. TRBV21-1 represents a pseudogene. CDR3 length: 13 residues.

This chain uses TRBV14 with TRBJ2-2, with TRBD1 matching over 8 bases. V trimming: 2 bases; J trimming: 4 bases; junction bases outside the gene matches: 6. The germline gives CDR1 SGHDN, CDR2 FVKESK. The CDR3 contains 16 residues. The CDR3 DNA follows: TGTGCCAGCAGCCAACCCAGGGGGCGTGGCACCGGGGAGCTGTTTTTT. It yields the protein CASSQPRGRGTGELFF.

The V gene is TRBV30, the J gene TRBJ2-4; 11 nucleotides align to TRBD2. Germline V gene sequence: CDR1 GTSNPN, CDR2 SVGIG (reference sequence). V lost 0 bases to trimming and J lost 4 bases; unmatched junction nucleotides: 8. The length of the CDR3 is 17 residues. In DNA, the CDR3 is TGTGCCTGGAGTGTACTGGATAGCGGGAGGGCGAAAAACATTCAGTACTTC. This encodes CAWSVLDSGRAKNIQYF.

CDR3 coding DNA: TGTGCCACCAGTGATTTCCTCGGCGGGGGGGACCCTCGGGAGCAGTTCTTC. This encodes CATSDFLGGGDPREQFF. This rearrangement joins TRBV24-1 to TRBJ2-1; 9 nucleotides agree with TRBD2. Germline CDR1 KGHDR, CDR2 SFDVKD. This CDR3 has 17 amino acids. The trim removed 1 base at V and 10 bases at J, leaving 13 bases unmatched.

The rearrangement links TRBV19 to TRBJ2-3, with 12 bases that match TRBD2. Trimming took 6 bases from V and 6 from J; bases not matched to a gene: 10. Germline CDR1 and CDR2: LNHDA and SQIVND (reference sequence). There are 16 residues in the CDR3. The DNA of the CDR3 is TGTGCCAGTAGCGGCCGACTAGCGGGAGATAAGGATACGCAGTATTTT. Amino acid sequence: CASSGRLAGDKDTQYF. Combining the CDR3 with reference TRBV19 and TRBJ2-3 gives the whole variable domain DGGITQSPKYLFRKEGQNVTLSCEQNLNHDAMYWYRQDPGQGLRLIYYSQIVNDFQKGDIAEGYSVSREKKESFPLTVTSAQKNPTAFYLCASSGRLAGDKDTQYFGPGTRLTVL.

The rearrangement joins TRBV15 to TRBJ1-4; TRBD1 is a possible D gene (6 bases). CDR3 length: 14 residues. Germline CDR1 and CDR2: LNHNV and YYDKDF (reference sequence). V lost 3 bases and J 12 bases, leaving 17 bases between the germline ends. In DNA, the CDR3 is TGTGCCACCAGCAGCCCATGGCGGACAGCCGAACTGTTTTTT. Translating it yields CATSSPWRTAELFF.

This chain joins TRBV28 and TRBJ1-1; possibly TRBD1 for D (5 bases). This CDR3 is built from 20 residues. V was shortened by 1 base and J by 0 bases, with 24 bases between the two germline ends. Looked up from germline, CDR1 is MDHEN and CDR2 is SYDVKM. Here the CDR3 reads CASSLSGWWGDGAMNTEAFF. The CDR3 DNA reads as TGTGCCAGCAGTTTATCCGGGTGGTGGGGGGACGGGGCGATGAACACTGAAGCTTTCTTT.

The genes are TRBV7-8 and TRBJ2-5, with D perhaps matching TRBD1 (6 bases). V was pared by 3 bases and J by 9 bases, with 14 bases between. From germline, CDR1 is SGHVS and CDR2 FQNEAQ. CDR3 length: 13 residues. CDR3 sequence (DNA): TGTGCCAGCAGCTTTACAGGGCCCGAGGCCCAGTACTTC. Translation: CASSFTGPEAQYF.

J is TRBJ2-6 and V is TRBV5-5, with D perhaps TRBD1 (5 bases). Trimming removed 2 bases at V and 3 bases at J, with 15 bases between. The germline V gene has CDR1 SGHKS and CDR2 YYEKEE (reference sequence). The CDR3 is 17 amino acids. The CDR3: CASSLQTGYSGANVLTF. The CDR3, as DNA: TGTGCCAGCAGCTTACAAACAGGATACAGTGGGGCCAACGTCCTGACTTTC.

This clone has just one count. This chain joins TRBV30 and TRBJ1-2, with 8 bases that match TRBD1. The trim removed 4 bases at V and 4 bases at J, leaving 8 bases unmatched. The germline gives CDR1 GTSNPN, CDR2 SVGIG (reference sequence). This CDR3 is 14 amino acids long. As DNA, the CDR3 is TGTGCCTGGAAGCAGTCAGGGGGCGGCTATGGCTACACCTTC. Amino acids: CAWKQSGGGYGYTF.

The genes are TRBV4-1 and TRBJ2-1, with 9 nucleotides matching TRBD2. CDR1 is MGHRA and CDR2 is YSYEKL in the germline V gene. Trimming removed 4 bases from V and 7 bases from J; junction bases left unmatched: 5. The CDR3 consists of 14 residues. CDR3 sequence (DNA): TGCGCCAGCAGCCCGATAGCGGGGGCTAATGAGCAGTTCTTC. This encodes CASSPIAGANEQFF.

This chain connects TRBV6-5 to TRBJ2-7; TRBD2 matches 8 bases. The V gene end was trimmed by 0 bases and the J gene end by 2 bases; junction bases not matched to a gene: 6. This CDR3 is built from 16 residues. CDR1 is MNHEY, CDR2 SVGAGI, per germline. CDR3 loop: CASSYSGGRSAYEQYF. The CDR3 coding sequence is TGTGCCAGCAGTTACTCTGGCGGGAGGTCCGCCTACGAGCAGTACTTC.

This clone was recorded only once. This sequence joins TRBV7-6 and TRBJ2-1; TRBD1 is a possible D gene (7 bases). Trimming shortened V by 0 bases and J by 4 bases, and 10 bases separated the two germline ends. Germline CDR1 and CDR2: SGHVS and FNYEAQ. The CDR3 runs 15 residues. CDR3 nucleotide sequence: TGTGCCAGCAGCTTAGCGCAGGGGGGATACAATGAGCAGTTCTTC. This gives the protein CASSLAQGGYNEQFF. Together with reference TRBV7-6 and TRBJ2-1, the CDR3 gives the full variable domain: GAGVSQSPRYKVTKRGQDVALRCDPISGHVSLYWYRQALGQGPEFLTYFNYEAQQDKSGLPNDRFSAERPEGSISTLTIQRTEQRDSAMYRCASSLAQGGYNEQFFGPGTRLTVL.

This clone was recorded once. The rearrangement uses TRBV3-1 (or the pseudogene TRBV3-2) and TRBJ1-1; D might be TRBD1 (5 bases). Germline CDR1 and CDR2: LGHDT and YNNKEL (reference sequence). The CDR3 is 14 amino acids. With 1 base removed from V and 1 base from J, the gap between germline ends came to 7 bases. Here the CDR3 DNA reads TGTGCCAGCAGCCAAGGAAGGGGGAACACTGAAGCTTTCTTT. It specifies CASSQGRGNTEAFF.

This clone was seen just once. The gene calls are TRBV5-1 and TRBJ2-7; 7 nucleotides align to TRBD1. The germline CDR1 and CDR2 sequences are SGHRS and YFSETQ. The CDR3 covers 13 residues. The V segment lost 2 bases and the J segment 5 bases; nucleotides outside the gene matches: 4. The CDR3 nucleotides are TGCGCCAGCAGCTTCCGACAGGGCGACGAGCAGTACTTC. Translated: CASSFRQGDEQYF.

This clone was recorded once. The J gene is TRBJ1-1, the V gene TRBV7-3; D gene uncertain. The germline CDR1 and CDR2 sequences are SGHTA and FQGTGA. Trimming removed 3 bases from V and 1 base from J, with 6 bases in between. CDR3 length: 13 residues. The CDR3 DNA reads TGTGCCAGCAGCTTGGGCACGAACACTGAAGCTTTCTTT. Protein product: CASSLGTNTEAFF. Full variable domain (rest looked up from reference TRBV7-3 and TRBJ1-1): GAGVSQTPSNKVTEKGKYVELRCDPISGHTALYWYRQSLGQGPEFLIYFQGTGAADDSGLPNDRFFAVRPEGSVSTLKIQRTERGDSAVYLCASSLGTNTEAFFGQGTRLTVV.

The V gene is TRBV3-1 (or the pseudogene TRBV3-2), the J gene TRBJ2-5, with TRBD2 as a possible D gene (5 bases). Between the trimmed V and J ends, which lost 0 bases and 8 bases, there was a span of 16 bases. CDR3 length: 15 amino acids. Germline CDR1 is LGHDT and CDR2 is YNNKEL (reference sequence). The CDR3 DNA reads TGTGCCAGCAGCCAAGAAAGAGGAGGAAGAGAAACCCAGTACTTC. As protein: CASSQERGGRETQYF.

The CDR3 DNA reads as TGTGCCAGCAGCCCTGAAGAAGCGGGGGTACGAGGTGAGACCCAGTACTTC. This translates into CASSPEEAGVRGETQYF. J is TRBJ2-5 and V is TRBV11-3; 8 positions match TRBD2. Trimming cost V 5 bases and J 5 bases; bases outside gene matches: 16. From germline, CDR1 is SGHNT and CDR2 YENEEA. The CDR3 runs 17 residues. The entire variable domain, with the rest obtained from reference TRBV11-3 and TRBJ2-5, is as follows: EAGVVQSPRYKIIEKKQPVAFWCNPISGHNTLYWYLQNLGQGPELLIRYENEEAVDDSQLPKDRFSAERLKGVDSTLKIQPAELGDSAVYLCASSPEEAGVRGETQYFGPGTRLLVL.

The CDR3 reads CASSYILGGALDKNIQYF. CDR3 DNA sequence: TGTGCCAGCAGTTACATCCTCGGCGGGGCGTTGGACAAAAACATTCAGTACTTC. V usage is TRBV6-2 or TRBV6-3 and J usage is TRBJ2-4; tentatively, D is TRBD2 (6 bases). V was cut by 2 bases and J by 3 bases, with 20 bases left in between. The CDR3 loop spans 18 amino acids. Germline V gene sequence: CDR1 MNHEY, CDR2 SVGEGT.

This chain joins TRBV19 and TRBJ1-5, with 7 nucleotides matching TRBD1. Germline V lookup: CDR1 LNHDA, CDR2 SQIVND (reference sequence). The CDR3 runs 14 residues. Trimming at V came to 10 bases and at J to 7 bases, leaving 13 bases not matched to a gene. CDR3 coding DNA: TGTGCCATCCTACAGGGGCGCGGTGCCCAGCCCCAGCATTTT. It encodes CAILQGRGAQPQHF. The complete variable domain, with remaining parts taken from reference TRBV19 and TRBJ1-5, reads DGGITQSPKYLFRKEGQNVTLSCEQNLNHDAMYWYRQDPGQGLRLIYYSQIVNDFQKGDIAEGYSVSREKKESFPLTVTSAQKNPTAFYLCAILQGRGAQPQHFGDGTRLSIL.

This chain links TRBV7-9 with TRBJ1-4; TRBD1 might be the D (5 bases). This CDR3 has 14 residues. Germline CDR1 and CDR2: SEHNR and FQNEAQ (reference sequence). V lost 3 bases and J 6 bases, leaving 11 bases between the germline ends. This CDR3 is CASSFRATDEKLFF. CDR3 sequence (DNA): TGTGCCAGCAGCTTCAGGGCCACGGATGAAAAACTGTTTTTT. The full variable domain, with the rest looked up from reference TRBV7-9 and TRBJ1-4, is DTGVSQNPRHKITKRGQNVTFRCDPISEHNRLYWYRQTLGQGPEFLTYFQNEAQLEKSRLLSDRFSAERPKGSFSTLEIQRTEQGDSAMYLCASSFRATDEKLFFGSGTQLSVL.